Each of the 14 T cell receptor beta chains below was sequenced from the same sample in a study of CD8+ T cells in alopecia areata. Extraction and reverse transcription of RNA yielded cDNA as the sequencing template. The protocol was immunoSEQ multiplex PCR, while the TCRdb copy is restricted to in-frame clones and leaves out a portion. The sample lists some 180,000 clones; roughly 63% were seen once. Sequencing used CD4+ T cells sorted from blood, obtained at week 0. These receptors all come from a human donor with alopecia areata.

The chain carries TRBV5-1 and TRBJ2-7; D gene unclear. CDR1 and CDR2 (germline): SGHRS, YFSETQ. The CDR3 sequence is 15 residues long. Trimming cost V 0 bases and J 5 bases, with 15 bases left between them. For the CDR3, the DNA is TGCGCCAGCAGCTTGGAAGGCTACAAAGAGGACGAGCAGTACTTC. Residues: CASSLEGYKEDEQYF.

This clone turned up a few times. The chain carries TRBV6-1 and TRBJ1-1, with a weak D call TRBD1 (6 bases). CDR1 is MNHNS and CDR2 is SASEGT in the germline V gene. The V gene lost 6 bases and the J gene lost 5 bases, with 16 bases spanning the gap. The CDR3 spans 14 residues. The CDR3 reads CASSITGRWTEAFF. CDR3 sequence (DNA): TGTGCCAGCAGCATAACAGGGCGATGGACTGAAGCTTTCTTT.

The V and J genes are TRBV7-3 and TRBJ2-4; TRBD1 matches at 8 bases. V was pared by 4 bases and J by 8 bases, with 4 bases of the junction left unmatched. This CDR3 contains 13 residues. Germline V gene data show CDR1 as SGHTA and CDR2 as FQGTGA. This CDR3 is CASSSTGVDIQYF. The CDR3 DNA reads TGTGCCAGCAGCTCGACAGGGGTGGACATTCAGTACTTC.

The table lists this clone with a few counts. This CDR3 is CASSLGSKQPQHF. CDR3 DNA sequence: TGTGCCAGCAGCTTGGGGTCGAAACAGCCCCAGCATTTT. The V call is TRBV13, the J call TRBJ1-5; the D is unclear. Germline CDR1 PRHDT, CDR2 FYEKMQ (reference sequence). The length of the CDR3 is 13 residues. Trimming pared 3 bases from V and 7 bases from J, leaving 10 bases between.

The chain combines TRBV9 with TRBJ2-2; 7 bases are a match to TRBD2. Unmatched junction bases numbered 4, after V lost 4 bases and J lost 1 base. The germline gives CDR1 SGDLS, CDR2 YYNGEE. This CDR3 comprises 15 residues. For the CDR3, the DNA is TGTGCCAGCAGCTTAGAGCGGGGGAACACCGGGGAGCTGTTTTTT. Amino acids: CASSLERGNTGELFF.

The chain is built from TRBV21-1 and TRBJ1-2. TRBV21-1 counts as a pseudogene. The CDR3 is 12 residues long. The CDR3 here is CASSKGGYGYTF. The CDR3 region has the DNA TGTGCCAGCAGCAAAGGGGGCTATGGCTACACCTTC.

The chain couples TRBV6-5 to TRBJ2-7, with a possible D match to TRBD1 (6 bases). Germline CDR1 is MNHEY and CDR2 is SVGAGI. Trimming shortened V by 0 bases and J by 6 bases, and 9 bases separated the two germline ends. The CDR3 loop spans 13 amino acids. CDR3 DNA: TGTGCCAGCAGTTACTCCCGGGACACCGAGCAGTACTTC. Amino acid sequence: CASSYSRDTEQYF.

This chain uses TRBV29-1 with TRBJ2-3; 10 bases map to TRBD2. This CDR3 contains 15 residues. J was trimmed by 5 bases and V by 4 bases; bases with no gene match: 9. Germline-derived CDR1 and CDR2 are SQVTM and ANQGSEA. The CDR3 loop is CSVGGTSGVKDTQYF. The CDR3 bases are TGCAGCGTTGGGGGAACTAGCGGGGTTAAAGATACGCAGTATTTT.

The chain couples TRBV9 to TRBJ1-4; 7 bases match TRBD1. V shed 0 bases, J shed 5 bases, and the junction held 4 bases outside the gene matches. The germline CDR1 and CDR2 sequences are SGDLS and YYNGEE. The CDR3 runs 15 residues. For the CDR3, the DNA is TGTGCCAGCAGCGTAGATCAGGGGGGAAATGAAAAACTGTTTTTT. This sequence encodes CASSVDQGGNEKLFF.

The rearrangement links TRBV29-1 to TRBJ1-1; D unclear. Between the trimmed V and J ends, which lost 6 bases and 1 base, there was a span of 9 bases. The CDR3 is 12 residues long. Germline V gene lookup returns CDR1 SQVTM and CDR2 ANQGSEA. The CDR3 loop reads CSVRPGNTEAFF. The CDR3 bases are TGCAGCGTACGTCCGGGGAACACTGAAGCTTTCTTT.

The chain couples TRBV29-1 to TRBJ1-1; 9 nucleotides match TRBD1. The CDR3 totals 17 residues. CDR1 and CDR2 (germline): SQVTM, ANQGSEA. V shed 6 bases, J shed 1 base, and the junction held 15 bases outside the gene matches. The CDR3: CSVASRDRVRKNTEAFF. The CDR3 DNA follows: TGCAGCGTCGCTTCCCGGGACAGGGTCCGAAAGAACACTGAAGCTTTCTTT.

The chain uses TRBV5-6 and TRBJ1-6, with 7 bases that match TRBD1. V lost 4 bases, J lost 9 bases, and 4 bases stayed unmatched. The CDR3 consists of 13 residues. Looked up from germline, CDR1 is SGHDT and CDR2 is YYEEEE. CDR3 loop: CASSTDRASPLHF. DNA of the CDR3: TGTGCCAGCAGCACCGACAGGGCTTCACCCCTCCACTTT. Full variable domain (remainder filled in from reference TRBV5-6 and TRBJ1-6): DAGVTQSPTHLIKTRGQQVTLRCSPKSGHDTVSWYQQALGQGPQFIFQYYEEEERQRGNFPDRFSGHQFPNYSSELNVNALLLGDSALYLCASSTDRASPLHFGNGTRLTVT.

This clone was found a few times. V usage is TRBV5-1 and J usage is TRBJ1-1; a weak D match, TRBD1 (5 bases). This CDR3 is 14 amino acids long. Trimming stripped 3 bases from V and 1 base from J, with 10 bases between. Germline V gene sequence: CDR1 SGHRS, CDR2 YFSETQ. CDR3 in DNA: TGCGCCAGCAGCTCGAGGGACCCGAACACTGAAGCTTTCTTT. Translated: CASSSRDPNTEAFF.

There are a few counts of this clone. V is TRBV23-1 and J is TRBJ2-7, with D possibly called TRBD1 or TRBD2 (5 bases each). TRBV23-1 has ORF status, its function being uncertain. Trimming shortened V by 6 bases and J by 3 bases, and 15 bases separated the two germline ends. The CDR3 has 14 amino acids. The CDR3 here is CASRQEGSRYEQYF. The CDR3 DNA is TGCGCCAGCAGACAAGAGGGGTCGCGCTACGAGCAGTACTTC.